The next 9 T cell receptor beta chains were all read from a single sample in a study of tissue T cells after allogeneic stem cell transplantation. Method: immunoSEQ multiplex PCR; TCRdb's copy keeps in-frame clones and lacks some. The sample comprises 4,400 or so clones, 40% to 50% of which are singletons, and roughly 15% rests with the top ten. Described time point: mouse harvest day 14 after allogeneic transplant. Each mouse received 10^7 T-cell-depleted marrow cells plus 10^6 splenic CD5+ T cells by tail vein. The sample consisted of lymph node tissue. The source is a female BALB/c mouse given C57BL/6 T cells with graft-versus-host disease after an allogeneic hematopoietic cell transplant.

Comments on this clone: The genes and germline here are from mouse. From the germline J gene comes the end of the CDR3, since the read stops 1 residue before it. V gene TRBV15 combines with J gene TRBJ2-5; the match to TRBD2 covers 9 bases. CDR1 and CDR2 (germline): SGHND, FRSKSL. This CDR3 is built from 13 residues. The J segment lost 4 bases and the V segment lost 6 bases, leaving 2 bases of the junction unmatched. The CDR3 region is CASSWTGEDTQYF. CDR3 DNA, as far as it was read: TGTGCCAGCAGCTGGACTGGGGAAGACACCCAGTAC.

The sample holds a few counts of this clone. Mouse germline and gene names are used. The CDR3 extends 1 residue past the end of the read, so its final part is completed from the germline J gene. The chain employs TRBV26 and TRBJ1-3, with no clear D. The ends were cut back, 4 bases at V and 0 bases at J, with 10 bases in the middle. From germline, CDR1 is KGHPV and CDR2 FQNQEV (reference sequence). CDR3 length: 15 amino acids. The CDR3 DNA, read in part, is TGTGCCAGCAGTCCGGCGTATTCTTCTGGAAATACGCTCTAT. Translating gives CASSPAYSSGNTLY. The full CDR3 protein reads CASSPAYSSGNTLYF. Supplemented by reference TRBV26 and TRBJ1-3, the full variable domain reads NSKVIQTPRYLVKGQGQKAKMRCIPEKGHPVVFWYQQNKNNEFKFLINFQNQEVLQQIDMTEKRFSAECPSNSPCSLEIQSSEAGDSALYLCASSPAYSSGNTLYFGEGSRLIVV.

This clone was seen only a few times. Any gene name here is a mouse gene name. From the germline J gene comes the end of the CDR3, since the read stops 1 residue before it. The chain is built from TRBV12-1 and TRBJ1-6, with D unclear. TRBJ1-6 has ORF status, its function being uncertain. Germline V lookup: CDR1 SGHSN, CDR2 HYEKVE. Trimming took off 2 bases at V and 2 bases at J, with 3 bases between the two ends. This CDR3 is built from 13 residues. CDR3 in amino acids: CASSQTYNSPLYF. CDR3 DNA (partial): TGTGCCAGCTCTCAGACCTATAATTCGCCCCTCTAC.

Within the sample, this clone is large. The gene symbols are mouse symbols. The missing CDR3 end, 1 residue past where the read stops, is filled in from the germline J gene. V and J are TRBV3 and TRBJ2-1; maybe TRBD2 (5 bases). Germline V gives CDR1 SNHLY, CDR2 FYNGKV (reference sequence). The germline V and J ends were trimmed by 0 bases and 0 bases, with 6 bases remaining between them. CDR3 length: 15 amino acids. CDR3 DNA (partial): TGTGCCAGCAGCTTAGCTGGGGTTAACTATGCTGAGCAGTTC. Residues: CASSLAGVNYAEQF. The entire CDR3 protein is CASSLAGVNYAEQFF. Full variable domain (remainder filled in from reference TRBV3 and TRBJ2-1): GPKVLQIPSHQIIDMGQMVTLNCDPVSNHLYFYWYKQILGQQMEFLVNFYNGKVMEKSKLFKDQFSVERPDGSYFTLKIQPTALEDSAVYFCASSLAGVNYAEQFFGPGTRLTVL.

As to this clone: Mouse gene names apply. Read data end 1 residue before the CDR3 end; the end is taken from the germline J gene. The chain is built from TRBV26 and TRBJ2-3; 11 bases line up with TRBD1. The CDR3 sequence is 13 residues long. J gave up 8 bases and V 6 bases, and 4 bases lay outside the gene matches. Germline assignment: CDR1 KGHPV and CDR2 FQNQEV (reference sequence). CDR3 bases read: TGTGCCAGCAGCCTGGACAGGGGGCGAACGCTGTAT. Amino acids: CASSLDRGRTLY. The entire CDR3 reads CASSLDRGRTLYF.

This clone was counted only a few times. Genes here carry mouse names. Coverage ceases 1 residue before the CDR3 finishes, and the germline J gene fills in the end. The chain recombines TRBV17 with TRBJ2-7, with 8 nucleotides matching TRBD2. CDR1 is MNHDT and CDR2 is YYDKIL in the germline V gene. CDR3 size: 14 residues. V dropped 0 bases and J dropped 3; count of bases not matched to a gene: 1. CDR3 in amino acids: CASSRDGGVYEQYF. The sequenced CDR3 bases are TGTGCTAGCAGTAGAGATGGGGGGGTCTATGAACAGTAC.

Comment on this clone: Gene labels here are mouse ones. The CDR3 end falls 1 residue outside the read, so it is completed with the germline J gene. The rearrangement uses TRBV4 and TRBJ1-3, with unresolved D. The ends were cut back, 4 bases at V and 0 bases at J, with 7 bases in the middle. Germline CDR1 reads LGHDT; CDR2 reads YNNKQL (reference sequence). This CDR3 spans 14 amino acids. The sequenced part of the CDR3 DNA is TGTGCCAGCAGCTTCGGGAATTCTGGAAATACGCTCTAT. This sequence encodes CASSFGNSGNTLY. The CDR3 reads in full as CASSFGNSGNTLYF.

Note on this clone: The germline and genes are mouse ones. The CDR3 goes on 1 residue after the read ends, and that part is filled in from the germline J gene. This sample includes further DNA sequences coding for the same CDR3. The chain links TRBV19 to TRBJ1-1, with D possibly TRBD1 on 6 matching bases. Germline loops: CDR1 FNHDT, CDR2 SITEND (reference sequence). V was shortened by 0 bases and J by 7 bases, with 7 bases between the two germline ends. The CDR3 loop spans 12 amino acids. The CDR3 region is CASSIARGEVFF. The sequenced CDR3 bases are TGTGCCAGCAGTATAGCCAGGGGAGAAGTCTTC.

This clone has just a few counts. The germline and genes are mouse ones. The read ends 1 residue before the CDR3 terminus; that terminus is restored from the germline J gene. The V call is TRBV16, the J call TRBJ1-5; TRBD1 agrees at 8 bases. With V trimmed by 4 bases and J by 2 bases, 4 bases remained unmatched. CDR3 length equals 15 residues. Germline V gene lookup returns CDR1 SGHSA and CDR2 FRNQAP. The covered CDR3 bases are TGTGCAAGCAGCTCGACAGGGGAGGACAACCAGGCTCCGCTT. This translates into CASSSTGEDNQAPL. The entire CDR3 reads CASSSTGEDNQAPLF. Based on the CDR3 plus reference TRBV16 and TRBJ1-5, the full variable domain is NAGVIQTPRHKVTGKGQEATLWCEPISGHSAVFWYRQTIVQGLEFLTYFRNQAPIDDSGMPKERFSAQMPNQSHSTLKIQSTQPQDSAVYLCASSSTGEDNQAPLFGEGTRLSVL.